These 7 T cell receptor beta chains came from one sample sequenced in a study of immune characterization of retroperitoneal liposarcoma. TCRdb analysed the PCR reads with MiXCR anew, one entry per CDR3 protein. The sample comprises over 9,000 distinct CDR3 sequences, approximately 30% of which are singletons, and roughly 8.2% rests with the top ten. The sample consisted of tumor tissue. The receptors stem from a male donor with retroperitoneal liposarcoma.

The V and J genes are TRBV7-3 and TRBJ2-7; no definite D call. Germline V gene data show CDR1 as SGHTA and CDR2 as FQGTGA. This CDR3 region has 11 residues. V lost 4 bases and J 7 bases, leaving 8 bases between the germline ends. CDR3 coding DNA: TGTGCCAGCAGCTCCGGGCCAGAGCAGTACTTC. Amino acid sequence: CASSSGPEQYF.

CDR3 protein: CATSDPQDRERETQFF. The CDR3 nucleotides read TGTGCCACCAGTGACCCCCAAGACAGGGAACGAGAGACCCAGTTCTTC. The chain joins TRBV24-1 to TRBJ2-5; 7 bases line up with TRBD1. Judging by the DNA end, TRBJ2-1 fits better; the J call may be wrong. CDR3 length: 16 amino acids. Germline loops: CDR1 KGHDR, CDR2 SFDVKD.

CDR3 nucleotides: TGTGCCAGCAGTCCGGGGACCTCCTGGACCGGGGAGCAGTACTTC. This codes for CASSPGTSWTGEQYF. V and J are TRBV6-1 and TRBJ2-7; tentatively, D is TRBD1 or TRBD2 (5 bases each). CDR3 length: 15 amino acids. Germline loops: CDR1 MNHNS, CDR2 SASEGT. Between the trimmed V and J ends, which lost 5 bases and 7 bases, there was a span of 21 bases.

This chain joins TRBV7-3 and TRBJ2-1, with D possibly being TRBD1 or TRBD2 (5 bases each). V was cut by 5 bases and J by 9 bases, with 17 bases left in between. The CDR3 sequence is 14 residues long. Germline values: CDR1 SGHTA, CDR2 FQGTGA. The DNA of the CDR3 is TGTGCCAGCAGCCCAACGGGGACCAAAGGTGAGCAGTTCTTC. This sequence encodes CASSPTGTKGEQFF.

This clonotype appeared many times. The J gene is TRBJ2-2, the V gene TRBV11-3; TRBD2 matches 9 bases. The J segment lost 6 bases and the V segment lost 5 bases, leaving 10 bases of the junction unmatched. Germline V gene data show CDR1 as SGHNT and CDR2 as YENEEA. The CDR3 consists of 16 residues. Here the CDR3 DNA reads TGTGCCAGCAGCGCATTAGCGGGAGCGGGTTCCGGGGAGCTGTTTTTT. Translated: CASSALAGAGSGELFF. Full variable domain (remainder filled in from reference TRBV11-3 and TRBJ2-2): EAGVVQSPRYKIIEKKQPVAFWCNPISGHNTLYWYLQNLGQGPELLIRYENEEAVDDSQLPKDRFSAERLKGVDSTLKIQPAELGDSAVYLCASSALAGAGSGELFFGEGSRLTVL.

The chain links TRBV7-2 to TRBJ2-5; possible D gene TRBD1, 6 bases. The germline V and J ends were trimmed by 5 bases and 4 bases, with 11 bases remaining between them. This CDR3 has 13 amino acids. Germline V gives CDR1 SGHTA, CDR2 FQGNSA. The CDR3 sequence: CASSTWTAETQYF. The CDR3 DNA sequence: TGTGCCAGCAGCACCTGGACAGCAGAGACCCAGTACTTC.

This clonotype has at least ten counts. V gene TRBV6-1 combines with J gene TRBJ1-2; unclear D gene. The CDR3 contains 13 residues. Trimming left V 6 bases short and J 0 bases short, with 8 bases between. The germline CDR1 and CDR2 sequences are MNHNS and SASEGT. The CDR3 here is CASRREANYGYTF. CDR3 DNA sequence: TGTGCCAGCAGACGGGAAGCTAACTATGGCTACACCTTC.